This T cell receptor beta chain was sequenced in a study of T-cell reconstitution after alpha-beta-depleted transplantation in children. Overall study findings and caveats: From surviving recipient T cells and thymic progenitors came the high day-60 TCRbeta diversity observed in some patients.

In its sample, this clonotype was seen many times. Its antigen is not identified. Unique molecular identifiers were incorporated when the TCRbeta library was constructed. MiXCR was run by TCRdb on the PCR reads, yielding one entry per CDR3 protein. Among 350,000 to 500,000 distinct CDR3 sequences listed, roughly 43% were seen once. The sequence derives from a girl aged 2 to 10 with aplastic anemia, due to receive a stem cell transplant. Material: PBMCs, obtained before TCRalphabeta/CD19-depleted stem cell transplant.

The CDR3 spells CASSQDRGSSYEQYF. CDR3 nucleotides: TGCGCCAGCAGCCAAGATCGTGGGAGCTCCTACGAGCAGTACTTC. V is TRBV4-1 and J is TRBJ2-7; D is possibly TRBD2 (5 bases). CDR3 length equals 15 residues. Germline lookup yields CDR1 MGHRA and CDR2 YSYEKL. The ends were cut back, 0 bases at V and 0 bases at J, with 9 bases in the middle.